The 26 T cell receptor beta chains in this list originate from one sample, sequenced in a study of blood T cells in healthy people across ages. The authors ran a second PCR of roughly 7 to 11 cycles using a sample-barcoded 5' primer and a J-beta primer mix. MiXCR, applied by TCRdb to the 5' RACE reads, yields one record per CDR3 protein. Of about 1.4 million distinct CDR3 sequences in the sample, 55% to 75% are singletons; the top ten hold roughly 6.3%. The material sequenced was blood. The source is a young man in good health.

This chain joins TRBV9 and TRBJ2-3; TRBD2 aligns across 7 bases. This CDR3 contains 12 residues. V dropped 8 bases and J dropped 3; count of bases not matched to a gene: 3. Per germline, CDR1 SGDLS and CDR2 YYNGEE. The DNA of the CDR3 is TGTGCCAGTAACGGGGGGACAGATACGCAGTATTTT. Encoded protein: CASNGGTDTQYF.

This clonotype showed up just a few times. CDR3 loop: CSASDRRLFSGANVLTF. Written as DNA, the CDR3 is TGCAGTGCTAGTGACAGGCGTCTCTTCTCTGGGGCCAACGTCCTGACTTTC. V gene TRBV20-1 combines with J gene TRBJ2-6, with D maybe TRBD1 (6 bases). This CDR3 is 17 amino acids long. The germline V gene encodes CDR1 DFQATT and CDR2 SNEGSKA (reference sequence). V shed 3 bases and J shed 0 bases, with 15 bases lying between them.

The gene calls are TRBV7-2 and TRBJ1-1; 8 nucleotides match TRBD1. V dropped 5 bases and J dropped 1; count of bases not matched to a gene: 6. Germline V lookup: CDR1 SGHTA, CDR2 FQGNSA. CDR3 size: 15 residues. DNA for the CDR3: TGTGCCAGCAGCCCCCCGGGACAGGCGAACACTGAAGCTTTCTTT. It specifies CASSPPGQANTEAFF.

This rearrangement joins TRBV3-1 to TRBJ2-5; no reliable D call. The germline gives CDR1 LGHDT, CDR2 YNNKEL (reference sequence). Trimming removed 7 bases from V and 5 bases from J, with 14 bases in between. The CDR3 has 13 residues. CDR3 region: CASMHIYGETQYF. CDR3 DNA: TGTGCCAGCATGCACATCTATGGTGAGACCCAGTACTTC.

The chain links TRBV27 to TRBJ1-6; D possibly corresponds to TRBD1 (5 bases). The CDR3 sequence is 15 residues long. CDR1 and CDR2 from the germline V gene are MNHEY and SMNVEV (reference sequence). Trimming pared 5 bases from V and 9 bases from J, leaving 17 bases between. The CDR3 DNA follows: TGTGCCAGCAGTAAAATAGGGGATTTGGGTTCACCCCTCCACTTT. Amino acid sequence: CASSKIGDLGSPLHF.

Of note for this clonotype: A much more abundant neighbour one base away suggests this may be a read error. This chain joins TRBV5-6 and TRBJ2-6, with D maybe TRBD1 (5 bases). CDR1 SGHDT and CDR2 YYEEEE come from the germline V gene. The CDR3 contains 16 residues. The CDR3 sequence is CASSLFRISGANVPTF. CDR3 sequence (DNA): TGTGCCAGCAGCTTGTTCAGGATCTCTGGGGCCAACGTCCCGACTTTC.

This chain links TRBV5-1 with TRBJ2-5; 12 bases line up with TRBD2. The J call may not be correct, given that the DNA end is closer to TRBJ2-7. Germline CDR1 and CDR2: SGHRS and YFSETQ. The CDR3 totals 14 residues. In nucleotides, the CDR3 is TGCGCCAGCGGTCGGACTAGCGGGAACTACGAGCAGTACTTC. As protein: CASGRTSGNYEQYF.

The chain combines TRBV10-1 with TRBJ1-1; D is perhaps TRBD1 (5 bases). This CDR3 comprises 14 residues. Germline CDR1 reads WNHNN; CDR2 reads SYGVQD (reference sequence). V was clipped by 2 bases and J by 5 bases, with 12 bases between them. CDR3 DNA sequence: TGCGCCAGCAGTGAGGAGGGGCTGGGAACTGAAGCTTTCTTT. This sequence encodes CASSEEGLGTEAFF.

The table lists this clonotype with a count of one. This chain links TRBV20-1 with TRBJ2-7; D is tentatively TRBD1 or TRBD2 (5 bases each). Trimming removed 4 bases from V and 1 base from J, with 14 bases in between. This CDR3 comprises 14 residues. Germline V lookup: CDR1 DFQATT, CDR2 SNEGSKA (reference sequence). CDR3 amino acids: CSAKFTWGSYEQYF. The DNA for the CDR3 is TGCAGTGCTAAGTTCACTTGGGGGTCCTACGAGCAGTACTTC.

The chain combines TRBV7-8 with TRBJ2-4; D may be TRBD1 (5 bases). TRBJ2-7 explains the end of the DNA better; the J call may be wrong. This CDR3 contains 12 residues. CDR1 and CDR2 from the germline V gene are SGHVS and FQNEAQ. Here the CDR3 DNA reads TGTGCCAGCAGCTCGAACAGGATCGAGCAGTACTTC. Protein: CASSSNRIEQYF.

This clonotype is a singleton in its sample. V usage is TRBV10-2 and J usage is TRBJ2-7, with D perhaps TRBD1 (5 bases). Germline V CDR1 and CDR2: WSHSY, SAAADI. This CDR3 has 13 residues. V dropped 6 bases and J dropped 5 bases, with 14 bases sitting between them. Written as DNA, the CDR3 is TGCGCCAGCAGGGCGCAGGGAACCCACGAGCAGTACTTC. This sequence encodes CASRAQGTHEQYF.

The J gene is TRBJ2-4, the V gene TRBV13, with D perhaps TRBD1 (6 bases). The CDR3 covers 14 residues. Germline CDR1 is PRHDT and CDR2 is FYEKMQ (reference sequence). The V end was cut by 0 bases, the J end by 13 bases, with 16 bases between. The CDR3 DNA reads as TGTGCCAGCAGCTTAGGCCAGGGGCGCAAGGAGCAGTACTTC. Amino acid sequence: CASSLGQGRKEQYF.

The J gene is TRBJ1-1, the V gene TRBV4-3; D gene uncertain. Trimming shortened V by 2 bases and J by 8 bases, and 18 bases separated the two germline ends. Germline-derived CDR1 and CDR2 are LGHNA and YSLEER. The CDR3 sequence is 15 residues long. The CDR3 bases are TGCGCCAGCAGCCAAAGGAGTGGGAGTAGGCCGGAAGCTTTCTTT. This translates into CASSQRSGSRPEAFF.

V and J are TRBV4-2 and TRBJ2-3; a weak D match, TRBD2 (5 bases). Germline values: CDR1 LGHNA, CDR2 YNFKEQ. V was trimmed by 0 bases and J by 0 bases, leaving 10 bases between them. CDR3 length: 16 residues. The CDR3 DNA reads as TGTGCCAGCAGCCAAGAGGTAGCGCGGAGCACAGATACGCAGTATTTT. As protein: CASSQEVARSTDTQYF.

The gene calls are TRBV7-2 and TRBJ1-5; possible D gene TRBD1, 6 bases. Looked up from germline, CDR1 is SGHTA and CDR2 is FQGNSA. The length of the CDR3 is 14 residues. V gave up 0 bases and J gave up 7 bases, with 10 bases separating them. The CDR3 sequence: CASSLALGGQPQHF. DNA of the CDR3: TGTGCCAGCAGCTTAGCGTTGGGGGGCCAGCCCCAGCATTTT.

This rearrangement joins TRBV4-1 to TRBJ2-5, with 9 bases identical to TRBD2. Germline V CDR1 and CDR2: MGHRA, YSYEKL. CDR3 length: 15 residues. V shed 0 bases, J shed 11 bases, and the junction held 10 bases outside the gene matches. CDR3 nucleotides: TGCGCCAGCAGCCAAGATCGAGCGGGAGGAGGTGAGCAGTACTTC. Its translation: CASSQDRAGGGEQYF.

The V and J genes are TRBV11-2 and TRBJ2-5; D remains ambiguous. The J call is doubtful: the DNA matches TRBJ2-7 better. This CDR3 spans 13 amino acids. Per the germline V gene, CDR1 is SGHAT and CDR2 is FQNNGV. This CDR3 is CASSPRAYYEQYF. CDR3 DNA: TGTGCCAGCAGCCCTCGCGCCTATTACGAGCAGTACTTC.

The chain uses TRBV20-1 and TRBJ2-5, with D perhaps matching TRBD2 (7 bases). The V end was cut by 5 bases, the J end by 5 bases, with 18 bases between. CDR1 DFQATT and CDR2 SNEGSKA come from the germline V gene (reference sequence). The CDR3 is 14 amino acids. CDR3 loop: CSASTAEGGETQYF. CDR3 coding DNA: TGCAGTGCTTCCACGGCCGAGGGGGGGGAGACCCAGTACTTC.

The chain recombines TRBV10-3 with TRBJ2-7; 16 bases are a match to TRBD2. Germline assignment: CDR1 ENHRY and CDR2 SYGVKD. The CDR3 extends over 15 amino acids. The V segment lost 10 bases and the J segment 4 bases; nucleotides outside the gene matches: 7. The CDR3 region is CATGTSGGAEYEQYF. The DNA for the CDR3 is TGTGCCACGGGGACTAGCGGGGGGGCTGAGTACGAGCAGTACTTC.

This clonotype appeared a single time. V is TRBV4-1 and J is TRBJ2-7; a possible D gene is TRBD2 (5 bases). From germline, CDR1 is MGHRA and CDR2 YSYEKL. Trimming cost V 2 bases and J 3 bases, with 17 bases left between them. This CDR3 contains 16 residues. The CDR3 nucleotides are TGCGCCAGCAGCCAACCATTGAAGAGGGCGGGCTACGAGCAGTACTTC. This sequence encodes CASSQPLKRAGYEQYF.

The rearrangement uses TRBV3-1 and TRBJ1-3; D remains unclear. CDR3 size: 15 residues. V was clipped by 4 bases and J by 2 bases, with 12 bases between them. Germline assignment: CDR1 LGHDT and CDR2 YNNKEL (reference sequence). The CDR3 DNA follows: TGTGCCAGCAGCCCAGGCGGAGAAGCTGGAAACACCATATATTTT. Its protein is CASSPGGEAGNTIYF.

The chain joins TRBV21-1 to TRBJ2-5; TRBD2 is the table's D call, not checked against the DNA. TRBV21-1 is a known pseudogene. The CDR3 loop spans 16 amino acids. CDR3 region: CASGQREGVFFWEQYF. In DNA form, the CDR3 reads TGTGCCAGCGGGCAGCGGGAGGGGGTTTTTTTTTGGGAGCAGTACTTC.

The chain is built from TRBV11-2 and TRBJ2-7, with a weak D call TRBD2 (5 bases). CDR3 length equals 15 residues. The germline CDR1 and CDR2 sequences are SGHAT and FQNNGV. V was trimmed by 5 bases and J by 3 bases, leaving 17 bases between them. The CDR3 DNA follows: TGTGCCAGCAGCGCCCCCCGGGGTAGACTCTACGAGCAGTACTTC. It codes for CASSAPRGRLYEQYF.

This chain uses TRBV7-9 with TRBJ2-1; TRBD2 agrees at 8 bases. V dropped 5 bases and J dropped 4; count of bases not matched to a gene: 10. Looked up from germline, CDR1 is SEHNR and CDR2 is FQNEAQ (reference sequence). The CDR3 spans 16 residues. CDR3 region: CASSLPPAGVYNEQFF. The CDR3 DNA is TGTGCCAGCAGCCTTCCTCCAGCGGGGGTATACAATGAGCAGTTCTTC.

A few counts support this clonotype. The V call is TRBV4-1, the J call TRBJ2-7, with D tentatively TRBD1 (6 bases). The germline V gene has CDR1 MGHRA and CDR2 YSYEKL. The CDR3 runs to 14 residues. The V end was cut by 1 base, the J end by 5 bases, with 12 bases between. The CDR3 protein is CASSQGLRGNEQYF. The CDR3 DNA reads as TGCGCCAGCAGCCAAGGCCTCAGGGGTAACGAGCAGTACTTC.

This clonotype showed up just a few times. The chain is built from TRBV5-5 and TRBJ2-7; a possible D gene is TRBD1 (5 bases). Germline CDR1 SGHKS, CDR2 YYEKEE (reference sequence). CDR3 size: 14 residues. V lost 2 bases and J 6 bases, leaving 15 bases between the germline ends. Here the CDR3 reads CASSFGRERREQYF. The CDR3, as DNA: TGTGCCAGCAGCTTCGGCAGGGAAAGACGCGAGCAGTACTTC.